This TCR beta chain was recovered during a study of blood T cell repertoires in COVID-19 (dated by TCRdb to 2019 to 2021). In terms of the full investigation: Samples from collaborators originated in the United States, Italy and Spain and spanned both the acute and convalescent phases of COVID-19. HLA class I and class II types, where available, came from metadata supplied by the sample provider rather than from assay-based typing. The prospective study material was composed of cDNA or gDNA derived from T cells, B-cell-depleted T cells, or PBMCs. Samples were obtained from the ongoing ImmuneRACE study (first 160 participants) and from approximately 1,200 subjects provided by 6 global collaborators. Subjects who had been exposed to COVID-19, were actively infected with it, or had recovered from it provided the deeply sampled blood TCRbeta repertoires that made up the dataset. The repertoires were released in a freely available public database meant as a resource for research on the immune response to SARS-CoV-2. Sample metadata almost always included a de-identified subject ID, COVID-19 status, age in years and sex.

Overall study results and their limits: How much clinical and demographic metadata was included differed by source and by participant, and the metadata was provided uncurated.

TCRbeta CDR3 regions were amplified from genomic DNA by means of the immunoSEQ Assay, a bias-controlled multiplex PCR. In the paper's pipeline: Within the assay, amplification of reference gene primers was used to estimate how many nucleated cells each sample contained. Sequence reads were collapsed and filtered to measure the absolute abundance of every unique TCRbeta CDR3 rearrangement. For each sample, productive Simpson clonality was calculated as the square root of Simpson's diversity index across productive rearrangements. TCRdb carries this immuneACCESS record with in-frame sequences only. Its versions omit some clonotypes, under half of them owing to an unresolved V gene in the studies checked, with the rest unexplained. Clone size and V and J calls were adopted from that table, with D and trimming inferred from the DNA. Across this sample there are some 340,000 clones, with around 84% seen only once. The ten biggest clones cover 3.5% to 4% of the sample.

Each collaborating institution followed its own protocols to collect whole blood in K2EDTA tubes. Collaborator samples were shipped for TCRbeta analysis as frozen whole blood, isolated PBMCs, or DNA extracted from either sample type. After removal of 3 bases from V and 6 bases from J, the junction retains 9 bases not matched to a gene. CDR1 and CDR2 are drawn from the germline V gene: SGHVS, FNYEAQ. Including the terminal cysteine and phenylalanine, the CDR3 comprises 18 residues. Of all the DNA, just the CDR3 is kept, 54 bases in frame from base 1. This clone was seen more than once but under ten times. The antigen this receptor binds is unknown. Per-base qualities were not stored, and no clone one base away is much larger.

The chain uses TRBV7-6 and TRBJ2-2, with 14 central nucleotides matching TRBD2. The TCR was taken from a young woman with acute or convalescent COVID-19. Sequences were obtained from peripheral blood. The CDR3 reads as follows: CASSLETSGGASPGELFF. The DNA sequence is TGTGCCAGCAGCTTGGAGACTAGCGGGGGGGCCTCTCCCGGGGAGCTGTTTTTT.